One sample yielded the 31 T cell receptor beta chains listed below, sequenced in a study of cytomegalovirus exposure and HLA in healthy donors (dated by TCRdb to about 2017). The method behind the library was the immunoSEQ multiplex PCR assay. The multiplex PCR relied on a mix of 60 forward primers for TCR Vbeta segments and 13 reverse primers for TCR Jbeta segments. TCRdb's version of the immuneACCESS table is confined to in-frame rearrangements and falls short of the full clone set. An unresolved V gene accounts for under half of the shortfall where checked; the remainder is of unknown origin. A total of 80,000 or so clones appear in this sample, 78% of them only once. Jointly, the top ten make up 4% to 5.5% of the sample. The material sequenced was PBMCs. The receptors were gathered from a man in his forties in good health and CMV-seronegative.

This chain connects TRBV28 to TRBJ2-7, with 11 bases aligning to TRBD2. CDR3 length: 18 residues. Germline CDR1 MDHEN, CDR2 SYDVKM. The ends lost 6 bases at V and 5 bases at J; junction bases unmatched: 18. The CDR3 nucleotides read TGTGCCAGCAGGGCGGGCCTAGCGGGAGGCTTTTATGAAGACGAGCAGTACTTC. Amino acids: CASRAGLAGGFYEDEQYF.

The chain is built from TRBV28 and TRBJ2-2, with 9 positions matching TRBD2. This CDR3 has 16 amino acids. The germline V gene has CDR1 MDHEN and CDR2 SYDVKM. V was pared by 3 bases and J by 1 base, with 3 bases of the junction left unmatched. CDR3 bases: TGTGCCAGCAGTTTTGCTAGCGGGAAGAACACCGGGGAGCTGTTTTTT. This translates into CASSFASGKNTGELFF.

This clone was seen a handful of times. This chain joins TRBV19 and TRBJ1-2; D gene uncertain. The CDR3 spans 13 residues. Germline loops: CDR1 LNHDA, CDR2 SQIVND (reference sequence). V shed 6 bases and J shed 10 bases, with 18 bases lying between them. CDR3 region: CASRDERSASYTF. For the CDR3, the DNA is TGTGCCAGTAGGGATGAGAGGTCGGCTTCCTACACCTTC.

The chain employs TRBV19 and TRBJ2-1, with D hard to call. CDR3 size: 13 residues. From germline, CDR1 is LNHDA and CDR2 SQIVND (reference sequence). DNA of the CDR3: TGTGCACGATTCTACAGCTCCTACAATGAGCAGTTCTTC. This translates into CARFYSSYNEQFF. The full variable domain, in which reference TRBV19 and TRBJ2-1 provide the parts outside the CDR3, is DGGITQSPKYLFRKEGQNVTLSCEQNLNHDAMYWYRQDPGQGLRLIYYSQIVNDFQKGDIAEGYSVSREKKESFPLTVTSAQKNPTAFYLCARFYSSYNEQFFGPGTRLTVL.

The chain joins TRBV30 to TRBJ1-5; 9 bases are shared with TRBD1. Germline CDR1 and CDR2: GTSNPN and SVGIG (reference sequence). There are 15 residues in the CDR3. After removal of 2 bases from V and 5 bases from J, the junction contained 7 bases not matched to a gene. The CDR3 here is CAWSPRDRDDQPQHF. The CDR3 coding sequence is TGTGCCTGGAGTCCCCGGGACAGGGATGATCAGCCCCAGCATTTT.

In its sample, this clone was seen once. The chain joins TRBV30 to TRBJ1-3, with 7 nucleotides matching TRBD1. Germline V lookup: CDR1 GTSNPN, CDR2 SVGIG (reference sequence). The V and J ends lost 1 base and 4 bases, in that order; junction bases with no gene match: 1. This CDR3 is 13 amino acids long. This CDR3 reads CAWSGTGGNTIYF. CDR3 coding DNA: TGTGCCTGGAGTGGGACAGGAGGAAACACCATATATTTT.

The chain joins TRBV5-1 to TRBJ2-5; TRBD1 might be the D (6 bases). V was cut by 6 bases and J by 5 bases, with 20 bases left in between. The length of the CDR3 is 15 residues. The germline V gene has CDR1 SGHRS and CDR2 YFSETQ. The CDR3 protein is CASTSTGNSGETQYF. Written as DNA, the CDR3 is TGCGCCAGCACATCTACAGGGAATTCGGGCGAGACCCAGTACTTC.

The chain employs TRBV13 and TRBJ2-7, with 7 bases aligning to TRBD2. Germline V gene sequence: CDR1 PRHDT, CDR2 FYEKMQ (reference sequence). V dropped 3 bases and J dropped 5; count of bases not matched to a gene: 7. There are 14 residues in the CDR3. In DNA form, the CDR3 reads TGTGCCAGCAGCTTGATCCGGGAGGATAACGAGCAGTACTTC. This codes for CASSLIREDNEQYF.

V is TRBV30 and J is TRBJ2-1, with D perhaps matching TRBD2 (6 bases). The CDR3 runs to 14 residues. Trimming cost V 2 bases and J 4 bases, with 12 bases left between them. The V gene's germline CDR1 is GTSNPN and CDR2 SVGIG (reference sequence). CDR3 in amino acids: CAWSPLGTYNEQFF. The CDR3 DNA is TGTGCCTGGAGTCCGCTCGGGACTTACAATGAGCAGTTCTTC.

The chain employs TRBV30 and TRBJ2-2, with D maybe TRBD1 (6 bases). This CDR3 has 15 amino acids. Germline V gene lookup returns CDR1 GTSNPN and CDR2 SVGIG (reference sequence). Between the trimmed V and J ends, which lost 0 bases and 2 bases, there was a span of 10 bases. DNA for the CDR3: TGTGCCTGGAGTGTAGGGACAACCAACACCGGGGAGCTGTTTTTT. Encoded protein: CAWSVGTTNTGELFF.

V and J are TRBV27 and TRBJ2-7, with 8 positions matching TRBD1. The germline gives CDR1 MNHEY, CDR2 SMNVEV (reference sequence). CDR3 length: 16 amino acids. J gave up 0 bases and V 2 bases, and 6 bases lay outside the gene matches. For the CDR3, the DNA is TGTGCCAGCAGTTTAATATCGGGACAGGCCTCCTACGAGCAGTACTTC. It translates to CASSLISGQASYEQYF.

The chain joins TRBV5-1 to TRBJ2-7; 14 bases map to TRBD2. This CDR3 contains 15 residues. Germline V gene lookup returns CDR1 SGHRS and CDR2 YFSETQ. V was pared by 4 bases and J by 6 bases, with 6 bases of the junction left unmatched. In nucleotides, the CDR3 is TGCGCCAGCAGCGGGGGACTAGCGGGAGATAGCGAGCAGTACTTC. This sequence encodes CASSGGLAGDSEQYF.

The chain links TRBV7-8 to TRBJ2-5, with 8 nucleotides matching TRBD2. CDR3 length: 15 amino acids. Germline V gives CDR1 SGHVS, CDR2 FQNEAQ. V trimming: 4 bases; J trimming: 5 bases; junction bases outside the gene matches: 9. CDR3 DNA sequence: TGTGCCAGCAGCTCCGGGGGGGTATATGGGGAGACCCAGTACTTC. Its protein is CASSSGGVYGETQYF.

This chain uses TRBV29-1 with TRBJ2-5, with D possibly being TRBD1 (6 bases). Germline CDR1 and CDR2: SQVTM and ANQGSEA. The CDR3 covers 16 residues. The ends were cut back, 6 bases at V and 5 bases at J, with 25 bases in the middle. The CDR3 nucleotides read TGCAGCGTCCGATTACCGCGCAGGGGTATGCGGGAGACCCAGTACTTC. Amino acids: CSVRLPRRGMRETQYF.

CDR3 in DNA: TGCAGCGTTGTGGCGGTGAACACTGAAGCTTTCTTT. Amino acids: CSVVAVNTEAFF. The chain combines TRBV29-1 with TRBJ1-1; D gene unclear. From germline, CDR1 is SQVTM and CDR2 ANQGSEA. Trimming shortened V by 4 bases and J by 0 bases, and 6 bases separated the two germline ends. This CDR3 has 12 amino acids.

This CDR3 is CASSPRGIGTGDISGNTIYF. The CDR3 coding sequence is TGTGCCAGCAGCCCCCGAGGGATTGGGACAGGGGACATCTCTGGAAACACCATATATTTT. The chain recombines TRBV4-2 with TRBJ1-3; 10 bases match TRBD1. Germline V gene sequence: CDR1 LGHNA, CDR2 YNFKEQ. Losses at the gene ends were 4 bases for V and 0 bases for J; bases not matched to a gene: 15. The CDR3 consists of 20 residues.

The J gene is TRBJ1-6, the V gene TRBV6-5; 8 bases align to TRBD1. The CDR3 runs to 15 residues. V was clipped by 6 bases and J by 7 bases; unmatched bases: 8. Germline V gives CDR1 MNHEY, CDR2 SVGAGI. The CDR3 bases are TGTGCCAGCAGAAAACAGGGGGAAAAGAATTCACCCCTCCACTTT. Translated, it gives CASRKQGEKNSPLHF.

The V gene is TRBV25-1, the J gene TRBJ1-5; D not resolved. There are 15 residues in the CDR3. The germline gives CDR1 MGHDK, CDR2 SYGVNS. V was shortened by 5 bases and J by 0 bases, with 11 bases between the two germline ends. In DNA form, the CDR3 reads TGTGCCAGCAGTCCCGGGTACCTTAGCAATCAGCCCCAGCATTTT. This codes for CASSPGYLSNQPQHF. Full variable domain (missing parts from reference TRBV25-1 and TRBJ1-5): EADIYQTPRYLVIGTGKKITLECSQTMGHDKMYWYQQDPGMELHLIHYSYGVNSTEKGDLSSESTVSRIRTEHFPLTLESARPSHTSQYLCASSPGYLSNQPQHFGDGTRLSIL.

V gene TRBV27 combines with J gene TRBJ2-7; 10 positions match TRBD1. Germline CDR1 reads MNHEY; CDR2 reads SMNVEV (reference sequence). The trim removed 5 bases at V and 6 bases at J, leaving 7 bases unmatched. CDR3 length: 14 amino acids. As DNA, the CDR3 is TGTGCCAGCAGTCCCCGGACAGGGGGTATCGAGCAGTACTTC. This codes for CASSPRTGGIEQYF.

This clone is a singleton in its sample. The chain combines TRBV5-1 with TRBJ2-5; TRBD2 matches at 7 bases. The CDR3 spans 14 residues. From germline, CDR1 is SGHRS and CDR2 YFSETQ. Losses at the gene ends were 6 bases for V and 5 bases for J; bases not matched to a gene: 10. The CDR3 is CASTPAGREETQYF. The CDR3 DNA reads as TGCGCCAGCACCCCAGCGGGGAGGGAGGAGACCCAGTACTTC.

This clone was seen only a few times. CDR3 sequence reads: CASSSYYEQYF. The CDR3, as DNA: TGTGCCAGCTCGTCGTACTACGAGCAGTACTTC. This rearrangement joins TRBV7-9 to TRBJ2-7; D is unresolved. In germline, CDR1 is SEHNR, CDR2 FQNEAQ (reference sequence). Trimming cost V 8 bases and J 3 bases, with 8 bases left between them. The length of the CDR3 is 11 residues.

The chain recombines TRBV29-1 with TRBJ2-5; weak D call: TRBD2 (5 bases). Germline-derived CDR1 and CDR2 are SQVTM and ANQGSEA. The CDR3 covers 13 residues. Trimming left V 7 bases short and J 5 bases short, with 17 bases between. As DNA, the CDR3 is TGCAGCGCCTCCGGACTCCCTGGGGAGACCCAGTACTTC. Its protein is CSASGLPGETQYF.

The rearrangement uses TRBV4-3 and TRBJ2-1; D might be TRBD2 (6 bases). V lost 0 bases, J lost 0 bases, and 9 bases lay in between. The V gene's germline CDR1 is LGHNA and CDR2 YSLEER. The CDR3 is 16 residues long. The CDR3 spells CASSQEGGISYNEQFF. For the CDR3, the DNA is TGCGCCAGCAGCCAAGAAGGCGGGATCTCCTACAATGAGCAGTTCTTC.

The chain has TRBV4-2 and TRBJ1-3, with D possibly TRBD1 on 6 matching bases. Germline lookup yields CDR1 LGHNA and CDR2 YNFKEQ. The CDR3 totals 16 residues. V was trimmed by 3 bases and J by 1 base, leaving 13 bases between them. CDR3 region: CASSHGQPGSGNTIYF. The DNA for the CDR3 is TGTGCCAGCAGCCACGGACAGCCCGGATCTGGAAACACCATATATTTT.

This clone was seen more than once but under ten times. The genes are TRBV5-1 and TRBJ1-5, with D unclear. The V gene's germline CDR1 is SGHRS and CDR2 YFSETQ. The V gene lost 0 bases and the J gene lost 3 bases, with 10 bases spanning the gap. This CDR3 contains 15 residues. The CDR3 region is CASSLGDMANQPQHF. The CDR3 nucleotides are TGCGCCAGCAGCTTGGGAGACATGGCCAATCAGCCCCAGCATTTT.

The CDR3, as DNA: TGTGCCAGCAGCCTCTCACCCGGGGGAACTGAAGCTTTCTTT. Translation: CASSLSPGGTEAFF. The chain has TRBV9 and TRBJ1-1, with D maybe TRBD1 (5 bases). CDR3 size: 14 residues. Trimming left V 4 bases short and J 5 bases short, with 15 bases between. From germline, CDR1 is SGDLS and CDR2 YYNGEE.

The chain employs TRBV27 and TRBJ1-2, with D possibly being TRBD1 (6 bases). Germline V CDR1 and CDR2: MNHEY, SMNVEV (reference sequence). The length of the CDR3 is 13 residues. Between the trimmed V and J ends, which lost 5 bases and 5 bases, there was a span of 12 bases. The DNA of the CDR3 is TGTGCCAGCAGTCCCCGGGGGGCGTATGGCTACACCTTC. It yields the protein CASSPRGAYGYTF.

This chain links TRBV5-1 with TRBJ2-7; TRBD1 aligns across 8 bases. The junction had 6 bases not matched to a gene; V was cut back by 3 bases and J by 4 bases. The CDR3 spans 14 residues. Germline V gives CDR1 SGHRS, CDR2 YFSETQ. CDR3: CASSYGQGLYEQYF. As DNA, the CDR3 is TGCGCCAGCAGCTACGGACAGGGTCTGTACGAGCAGTACTTC.

The sample holds one count of this clone. The chain joins TRBV5-1 to TRBJ2-5; maybe TRBD2 (6 bases). The J call could be wrong; TRBJ2-7 is a better fit for the DNA end. This CDR3 comprises 14 residues. Germline lookup yields CDR1 SGHRS and CDR2 YFSETQ. The CDR3 loop is CASSPPASEYEQYF. In nucleotides, the CDR3 is TGCGCCAGCAGCCCCCCCGCTAGCGAGTACGAGCAGTACTTC.

The chain couples TRBV9 to TRBJ1-2, with D perhaps matching TRBD1 (6 bases). Trimming shortened V by 0 bases and J by 0 bases, and 9 bases separated the two germline ends. The length of the CDR3 is 15 residues. Germline V CDR1 and CDR2: SGDLS, YYNGEE. The CDR3 here is CASSVDAGANYGYTF. The CDR3 DNA follows: TGTGCCAGCAGCGTAGACGCAGGGGCTAACTATGGCTACACCTTC.

The chain is built from TRBV2 and TRBJ2-2; D gene unclear. Trimming stripped 0 bases from V and 1 base from J, with 6 bases between. The CDR3 loop spans 15 amino acids. CDR1 and CDR2 (germline): SNHLY, FYNNEI. DNA for the CDR3: TGTGCCAGCAGTGAAGCGTCAGGGAACACCGGGGAGCTGTTTTTT. This sequence encodes CASSEASGNTGELFF. Full variable domain (remainder filled in from reference TRBV2 and TRBJ2-2): EPEVTQTPSHQVTQMGQEVILRCVPISNHLYFYWYRQILGQKVEFLVSFYNNEISEKSEIFDDQFSVERPDGSNFTLKIRSTKLEDSAMYFCASSEASGNTGELFFGEGSRLTVL.